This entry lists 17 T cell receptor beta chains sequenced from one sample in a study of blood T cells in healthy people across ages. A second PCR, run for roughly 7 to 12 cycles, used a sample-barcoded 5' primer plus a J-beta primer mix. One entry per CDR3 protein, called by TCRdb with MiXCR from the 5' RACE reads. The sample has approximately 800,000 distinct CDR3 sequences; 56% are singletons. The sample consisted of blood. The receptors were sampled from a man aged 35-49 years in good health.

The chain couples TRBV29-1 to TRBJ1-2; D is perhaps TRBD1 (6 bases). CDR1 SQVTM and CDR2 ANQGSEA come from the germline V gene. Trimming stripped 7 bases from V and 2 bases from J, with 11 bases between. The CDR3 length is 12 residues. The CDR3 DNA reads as TGCAGCGCCGGGGGCGTCAACTATGGCTACACCTTC. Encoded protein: CSAGGVNYGYTF.

The CDR3 spells CSVRTQETQYF. The CDR3 DNA reads as TGCAGCGTCCGGACCCAAGAGACCCAGTACTTC. The chain has TRBV29-1 and TRBJ2-5; no clear D. V dropped 6 bases and J dropped 1 base, with 6 bases sitting between them. The germline V gene has CDR1 SQVTM and CDR2 ANQGSEA. The CDR3 runs to 11 residues.

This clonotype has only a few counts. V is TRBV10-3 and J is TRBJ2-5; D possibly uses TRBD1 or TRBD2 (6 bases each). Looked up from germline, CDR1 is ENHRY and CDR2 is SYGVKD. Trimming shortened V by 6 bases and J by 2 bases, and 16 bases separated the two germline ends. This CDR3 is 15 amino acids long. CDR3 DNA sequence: TGTGCCATCAGAGGGGGGAAGGGTGATCAAGAGACCCAGTACTTC. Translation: CAIRGGKGDQETQYF.

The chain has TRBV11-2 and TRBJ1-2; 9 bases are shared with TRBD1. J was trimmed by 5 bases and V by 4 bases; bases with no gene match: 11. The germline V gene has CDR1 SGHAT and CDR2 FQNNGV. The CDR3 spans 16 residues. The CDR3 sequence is CASSSAGTGRYYGYTF. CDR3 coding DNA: TGTGCCAGCAGCTCTGCCGGGACAGGGCGTTATTATGGCTACACCTTC.

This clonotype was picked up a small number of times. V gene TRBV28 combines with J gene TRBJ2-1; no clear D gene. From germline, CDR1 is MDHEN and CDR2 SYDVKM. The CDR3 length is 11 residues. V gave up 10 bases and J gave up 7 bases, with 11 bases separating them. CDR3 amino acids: CATQGVNEQFF. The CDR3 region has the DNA TGTGCCACCCAAGGCGTGAATGAGCAGTTCTTC.

CDR3 in amino acids: CASSGGLAGAGETQYF. CDR3 sequence (DNA): TGTGCCAGCAGTGGGGGACTAGCGGGAGCGGGGGAGACCCAGTACTTC. V and J are TRBV6-6 and TRBJ2-5; 14 bases agree with TRBD2. The V segment lost 5 bases and the J segment 5 bases; nucleotides outside the gene matches: 7. Looked up from germline, CDR1 is MNHNY and CDR2 is SVGAGI (reference sequence). The CDR3 is 16 residues long.

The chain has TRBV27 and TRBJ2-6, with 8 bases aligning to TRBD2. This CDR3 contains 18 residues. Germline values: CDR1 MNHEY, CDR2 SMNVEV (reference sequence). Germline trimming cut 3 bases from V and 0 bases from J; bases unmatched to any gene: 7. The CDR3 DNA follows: TGTGCCAGCAGTTTGAGTAGCGGGATTCCCTCTGGGGCCAACGTCCTGACTTTC. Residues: CASSLSSGIPSGANVLTF. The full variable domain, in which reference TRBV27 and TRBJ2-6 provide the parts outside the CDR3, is EAQVTQNPRYLITVTGKKLTVTCSQNMNHEYMSWYRQDPGLGLRQIYYSMNVEVTDKGDVPEGYKVSRKEKRNFPLILESPSPNQTSLYFCASSLSSGIPSGANVLTFGAGSRLTVL.

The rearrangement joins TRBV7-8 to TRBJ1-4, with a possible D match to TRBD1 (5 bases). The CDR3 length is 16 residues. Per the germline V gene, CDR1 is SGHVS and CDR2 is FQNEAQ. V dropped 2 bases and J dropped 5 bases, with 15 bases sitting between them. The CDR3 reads CASSLLGFGGNEKLFF. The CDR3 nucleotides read TGTGCCAGCAGCTTATTAGGCTTCGGGGGGAATGAAAAACTGTTTTTT.

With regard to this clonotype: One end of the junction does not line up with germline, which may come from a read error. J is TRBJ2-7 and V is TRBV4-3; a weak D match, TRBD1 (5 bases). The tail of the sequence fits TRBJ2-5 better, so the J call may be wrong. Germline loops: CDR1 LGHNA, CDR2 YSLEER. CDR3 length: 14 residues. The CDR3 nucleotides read TGCGCCAGCGGCCAAGATATGGCAGGGCAGACCCAGTACTTC. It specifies CASGQDMAGQTQYF.

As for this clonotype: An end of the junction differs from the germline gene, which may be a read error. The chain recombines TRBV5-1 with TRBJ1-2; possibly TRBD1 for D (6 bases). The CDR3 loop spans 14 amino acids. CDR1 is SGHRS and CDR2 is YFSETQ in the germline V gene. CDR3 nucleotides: TGCGCCAGCAGCCGAGAACGTGACAGGAGTGGCAACACCTTC. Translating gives CASSRERDRSGNTF.

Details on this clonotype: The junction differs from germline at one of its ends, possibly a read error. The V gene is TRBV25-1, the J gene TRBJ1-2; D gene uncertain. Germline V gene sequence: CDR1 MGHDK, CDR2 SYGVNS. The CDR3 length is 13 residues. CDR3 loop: CASSDERRSGYTF. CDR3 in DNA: TGCGCCAGCAGTGATGAGCGTCGGAGTGGCTACACCTTC.

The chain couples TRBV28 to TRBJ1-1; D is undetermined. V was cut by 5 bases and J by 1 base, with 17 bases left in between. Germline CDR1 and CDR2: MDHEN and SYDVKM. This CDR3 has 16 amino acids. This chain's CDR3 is CASSPLGSGSNTEAFF. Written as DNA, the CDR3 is TGTGCCAGCAGTCCCCTAGGGTCGGGGTCGAACACTGAAGCTTTCTTT.

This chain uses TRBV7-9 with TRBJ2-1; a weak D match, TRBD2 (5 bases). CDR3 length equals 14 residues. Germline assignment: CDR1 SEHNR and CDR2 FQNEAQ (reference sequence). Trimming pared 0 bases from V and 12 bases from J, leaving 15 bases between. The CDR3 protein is CASSLADRGRRQFF. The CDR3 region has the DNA TGTGCCAGCAGCTTAGCAGATAGAGGGAGAAGGCAGTTCTTC.

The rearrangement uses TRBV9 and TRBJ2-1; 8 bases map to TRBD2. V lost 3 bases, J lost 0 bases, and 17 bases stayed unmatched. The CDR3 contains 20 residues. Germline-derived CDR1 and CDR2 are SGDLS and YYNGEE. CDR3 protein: CASSALLAANIPSSYNEQFF. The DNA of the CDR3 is TGTGCCAGCAGCGCGTTACTAGCGGCGAATATTCCCAGCTCCTACAATGAGCAGTTCTTC. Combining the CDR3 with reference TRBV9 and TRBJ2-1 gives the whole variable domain DSGVTQTPKHLITATGQRVTLRCSPRSGDLSVYWYQQSLDQGLQFLIQYYNGEERAKGNILERFSAQQFPDLHSELNLSSLELGDSALYFCASSALLAANIPSSYNEQFFGPGTRLTVL.

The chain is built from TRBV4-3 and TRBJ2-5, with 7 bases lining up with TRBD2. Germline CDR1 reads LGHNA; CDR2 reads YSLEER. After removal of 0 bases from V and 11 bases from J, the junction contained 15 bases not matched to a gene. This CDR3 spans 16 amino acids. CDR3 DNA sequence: TGCGCCAGCAGCCAAGATTCTAGCGGCAGCTGGGATGAGCAGTACTTC. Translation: CASSQDSSGSWDEQYF.

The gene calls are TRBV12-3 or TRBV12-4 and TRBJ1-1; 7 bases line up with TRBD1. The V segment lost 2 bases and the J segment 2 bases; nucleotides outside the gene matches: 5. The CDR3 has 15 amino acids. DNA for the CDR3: TGTGCCAGCAGTTTAAGGGACAGCGAAAACACTGAAGCTTTCTTT. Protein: CASSLRDSENTEAFF.

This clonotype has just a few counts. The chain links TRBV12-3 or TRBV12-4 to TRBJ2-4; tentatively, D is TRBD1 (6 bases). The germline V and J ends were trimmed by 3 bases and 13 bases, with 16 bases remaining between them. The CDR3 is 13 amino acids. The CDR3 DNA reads TGTGCCAGCAGTTTCCAGCAATCAGGGGAGCAGTACTTC. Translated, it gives CASSFQQSGEQYF.